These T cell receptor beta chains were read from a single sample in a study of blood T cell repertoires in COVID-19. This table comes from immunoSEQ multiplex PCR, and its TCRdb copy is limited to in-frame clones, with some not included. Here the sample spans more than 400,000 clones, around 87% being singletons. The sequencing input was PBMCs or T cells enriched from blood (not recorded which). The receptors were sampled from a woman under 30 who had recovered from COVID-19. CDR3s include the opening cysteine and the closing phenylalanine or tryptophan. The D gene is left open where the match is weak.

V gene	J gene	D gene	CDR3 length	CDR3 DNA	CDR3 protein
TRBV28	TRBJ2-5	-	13	TGTGCCAGCAGTTTTCCCCAGGCAGAGACCCAGTACTTC	CASSFPQAETQYF
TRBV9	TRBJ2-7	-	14	TGTGCCAGCAGCGTAGATCGGGGAACCTACGAGCAGTACTTC	CASSVDRGTYEQYF
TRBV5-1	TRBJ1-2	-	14	TGCGCCAGCAGCTCGACGACGGAGGCCCATGGCTACACCTTC	CASSSTTEAHGYTF
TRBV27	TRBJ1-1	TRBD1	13	TGTGCCAGCAGTACCCGGACAGGGGGGCAAGCTTTCTTT	CASSTRTGGQAFF
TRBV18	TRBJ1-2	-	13	TGTGCCAGCTCACCAGAAGGACTCTATGGCTACACCTTC	CASSPEGLYGYTF
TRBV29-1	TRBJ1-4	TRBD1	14	TGCAGCGCTGGGGCTACAGGGGTTAATGAAAAACTGTTTTTT	CSAGATGVNEKLFF
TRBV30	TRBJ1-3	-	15	TGTGCCTGGATGCGAGGAGGGTTTGAGGGAAACACCATATATTTT	CAWMRGGFEGNTIYF
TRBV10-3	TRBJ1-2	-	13	TGTGCCATCAGTGAACGGGGGGCCTATGGCTACACCTTC	CAISERGAYGYTF
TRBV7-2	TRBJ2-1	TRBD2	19	TGTGCCAGCAGCTTACGGGGAAGCGGGGGAAGGAGCTCCTACAATGAGCAGTTCTTC	CASSLRGSGGRSSYNEQFF
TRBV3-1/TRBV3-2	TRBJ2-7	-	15	TGTGCCAGCAGCTCACAGGGGCTGGGGGGCTACGAGCAGTACTTC	CASSSQGLGGYEQYF